The T cell receptor (beta chain) under discussion was sequenced for a study of blood T cell repertoires in COVID-19. V was cut by 3 bases and J by 3 bases, with 12 bases left in between. The CDR3 length is 15 residues. Germline loops: CDR1 MNHEY, CDR2 SMNVEV (reference sequence). The method was immunoSEQ multiplex PCR; TCRdb's version includes in-frame clones alone and lacks a portion of them. Of 100,000 to 120,000 clones detected, roughly 81% appear once; the ten largest clones hold 3% to 4%. The sample was peripheral blood. This TCR was sampled from a man aged 35 to 55 with acute or convalescent COVID-19. The V and J genes are TRBV27 and TRBJ2-1, with no clear D. The CDR3 protein is CASSLVLVGYNEQFF. CDR3 nucleotides: TGTGCCAGCAGTTTGGTCCTAGTGGGCTACAATGAGCAGTTCTTC.